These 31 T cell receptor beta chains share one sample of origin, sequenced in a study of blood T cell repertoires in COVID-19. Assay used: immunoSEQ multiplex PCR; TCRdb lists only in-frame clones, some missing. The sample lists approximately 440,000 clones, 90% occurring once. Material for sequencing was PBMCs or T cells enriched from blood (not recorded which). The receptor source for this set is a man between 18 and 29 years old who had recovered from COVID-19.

The CDR3 loop is CATSRAGNQPQHF. DNA of the CDR3: TGTGCCACCAGCAGAGCCGGGAATCAGCCCCAGCATTTT. The J gene is TRBJ1-5, the V gene TRBV15; the D is unclear. This CDR3 is built from 13 residues. Germline values: CDR1 LNHNV, CDR2 YYDKDF (reference sequence). V was pared by 1 base and J by 4 bases, with 5 bases between.

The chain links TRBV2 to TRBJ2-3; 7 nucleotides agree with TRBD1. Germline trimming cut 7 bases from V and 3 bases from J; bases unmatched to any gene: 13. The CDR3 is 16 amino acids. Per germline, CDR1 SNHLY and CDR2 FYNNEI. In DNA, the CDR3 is TGTGCCAGCAATCCGTGGGCGACAGGGTCGACAGATACGCAGTATTTT. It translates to CASNPWATGSTDTQYF.

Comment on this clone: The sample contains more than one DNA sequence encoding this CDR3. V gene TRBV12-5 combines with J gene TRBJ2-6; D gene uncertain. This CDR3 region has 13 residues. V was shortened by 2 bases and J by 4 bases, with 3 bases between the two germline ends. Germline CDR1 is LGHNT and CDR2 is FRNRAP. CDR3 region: CASGLSGANVLTF. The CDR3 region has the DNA TGTGCTAGTGGTTTGAGCGGGGCCAACGTCCTGACTTTC.

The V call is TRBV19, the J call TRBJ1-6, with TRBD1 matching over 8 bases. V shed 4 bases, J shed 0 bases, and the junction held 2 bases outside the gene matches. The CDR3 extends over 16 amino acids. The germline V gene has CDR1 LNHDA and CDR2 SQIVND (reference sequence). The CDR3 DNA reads TGTGCCAGTAGTAGGGGGACAGGCTCCTATAATTCACCCCTCCACTTT. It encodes CASSRGTGSYNSPLHF.

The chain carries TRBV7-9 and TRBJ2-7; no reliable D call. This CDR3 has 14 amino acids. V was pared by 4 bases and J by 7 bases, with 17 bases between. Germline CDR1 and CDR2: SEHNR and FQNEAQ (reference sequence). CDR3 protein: CASSYAYSPWEQYF. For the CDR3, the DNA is TGTGCCAGCAGCTACGCGTATTCCCCTTGGGAGCAGTACTTC.

CDR3 region: CASSVASVGKVYGYTF. CDR3 coding DNA: TGTGCCAGCAGCGTAGCTAGCGTGGGGAAGGTCTATGGCTACACCTTC. V and J are TRBV9 and TRBJ1-2; D gene ambiguous. V was clipped by 0 bases and J by 4 bases, with 16 bases between them. The CDR3 has 16 residues. From germline, CDR1 is SGDLS and CDR2 YYNGEE.

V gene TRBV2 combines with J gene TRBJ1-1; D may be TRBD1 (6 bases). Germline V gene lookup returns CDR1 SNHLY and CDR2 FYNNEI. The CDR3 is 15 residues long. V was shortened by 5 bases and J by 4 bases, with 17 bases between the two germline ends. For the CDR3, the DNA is TGTGCCAGCAGTTACCACCTGGGGGGGCTCACTGAAGCTTTCTTT. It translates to CASSYHLGGLTEAFF.

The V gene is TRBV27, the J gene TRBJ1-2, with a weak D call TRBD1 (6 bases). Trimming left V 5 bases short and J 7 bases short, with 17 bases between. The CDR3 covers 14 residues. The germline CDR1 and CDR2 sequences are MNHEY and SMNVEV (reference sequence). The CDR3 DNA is TGTGCCAGCAGTCTGACACCAGGGGTTGGTGGCTACACCTTC. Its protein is CASSLTPGVGGYTF.

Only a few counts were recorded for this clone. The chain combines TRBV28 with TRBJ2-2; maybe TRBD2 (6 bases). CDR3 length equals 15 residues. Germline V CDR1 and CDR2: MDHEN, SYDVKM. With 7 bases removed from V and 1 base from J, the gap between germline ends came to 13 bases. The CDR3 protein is CASTSGGVNTGELFF. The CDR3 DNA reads TGTGCCAGCACGAGTGGAGGGGTGAACACCGGGGAGCTGTTTTTT.

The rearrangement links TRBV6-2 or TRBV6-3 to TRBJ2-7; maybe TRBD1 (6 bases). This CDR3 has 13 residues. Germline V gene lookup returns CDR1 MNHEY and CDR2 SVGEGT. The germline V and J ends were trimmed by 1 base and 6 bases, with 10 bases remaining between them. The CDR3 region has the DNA TGTGCCAGCAGTTACTGGGGGCGCAGCGAGCAGTACTTC. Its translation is CASSYWGRSEQYF.

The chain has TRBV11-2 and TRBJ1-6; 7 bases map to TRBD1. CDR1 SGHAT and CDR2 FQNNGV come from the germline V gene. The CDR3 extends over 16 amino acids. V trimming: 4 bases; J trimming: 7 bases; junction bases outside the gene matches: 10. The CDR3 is CASSSRVTGRNSPLHF. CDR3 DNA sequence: TGTGCCAGCAGCTCACGGGTGACAGGGAGGAATTCACCCCTCCACTTT.

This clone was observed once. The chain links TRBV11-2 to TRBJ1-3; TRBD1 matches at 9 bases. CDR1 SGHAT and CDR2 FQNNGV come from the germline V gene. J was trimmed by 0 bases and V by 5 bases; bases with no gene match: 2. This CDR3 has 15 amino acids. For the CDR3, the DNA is TGTGCCAGCAGCAGACAGGGGGACTCTGGAAACACCATATATTTT. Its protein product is CASSRQGDSGNTIYF.

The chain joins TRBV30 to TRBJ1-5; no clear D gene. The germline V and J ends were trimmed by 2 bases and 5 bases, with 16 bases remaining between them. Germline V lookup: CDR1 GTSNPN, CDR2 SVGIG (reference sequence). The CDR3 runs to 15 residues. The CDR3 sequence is CAWSHTLKGDQPQHF. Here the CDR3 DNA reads TGTGCCTGGAGTCACACCCTTAAGGGAGATCAGCCCCAGCATTTT.

The CDR3 DNA follows: TGTGCCAGCAGCTTGGAGACAGGGAGAGATCGAGAAAAACTGTTTTTT. The encoded protein is CASSLETGRDREKLFF. V usage is TRBV5-6 and J usage is TRBJ1-4; 7 nucleotides line up with TRBD1. From germline, CDR1 is SGHDT and CDR2 YYEEEE. V trimming: 0 bases; J trimming: 8 bases; junction bases outside the gene matches: 10. This CDR3 has 16 amino acids.

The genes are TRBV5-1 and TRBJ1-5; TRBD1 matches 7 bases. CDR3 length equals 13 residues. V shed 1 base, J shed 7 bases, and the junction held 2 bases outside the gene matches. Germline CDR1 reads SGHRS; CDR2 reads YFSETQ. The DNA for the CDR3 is TGCGCCAGCAGCTTGAGACAGGGCCAGCCCCAGCATTTT. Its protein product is CASSLRQGQPQHF.

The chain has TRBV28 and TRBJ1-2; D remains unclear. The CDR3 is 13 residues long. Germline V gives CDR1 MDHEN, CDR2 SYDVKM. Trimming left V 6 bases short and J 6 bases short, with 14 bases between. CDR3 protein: CASRPTQTDGYTF. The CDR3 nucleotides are TGTGCCAGCAGGCCAACCCAAACGGATGGCTACACCTTC.

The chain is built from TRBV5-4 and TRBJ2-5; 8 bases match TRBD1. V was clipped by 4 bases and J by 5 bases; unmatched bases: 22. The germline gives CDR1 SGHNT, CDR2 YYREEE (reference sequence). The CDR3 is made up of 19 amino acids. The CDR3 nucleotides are TGTGCCAGCAGCATTAAGGCCGGGACAGGAGAAAAACGACCCGAGACCCAGTACTTC. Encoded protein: CASSIKAGTGEKRPETQYF.

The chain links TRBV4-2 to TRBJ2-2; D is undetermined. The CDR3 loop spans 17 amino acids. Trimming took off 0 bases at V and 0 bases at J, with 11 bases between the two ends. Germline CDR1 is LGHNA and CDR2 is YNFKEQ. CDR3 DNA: TGTGCCAGCAGCCAAGACGTCGTGAGTACGAACACCGGGGAGCTGTTTTTT. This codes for CASSQDVVSTNTGELFF.

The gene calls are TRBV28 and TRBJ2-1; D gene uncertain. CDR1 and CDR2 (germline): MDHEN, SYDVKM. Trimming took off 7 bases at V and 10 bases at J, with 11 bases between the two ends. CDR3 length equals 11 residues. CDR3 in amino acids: CASIRMREQFF. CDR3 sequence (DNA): TGTGCCAGCATAAGGATGCGGGAGCAGTTCTTC.

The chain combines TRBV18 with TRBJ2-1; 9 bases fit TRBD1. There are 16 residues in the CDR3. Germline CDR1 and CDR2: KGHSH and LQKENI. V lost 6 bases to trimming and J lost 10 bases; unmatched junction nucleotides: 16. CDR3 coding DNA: TGTGCCAGCTCGCTAACCGGGACAGGGATATTACGGGAGCAGTTCTTC. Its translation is CASSLTGTGILREQFF.

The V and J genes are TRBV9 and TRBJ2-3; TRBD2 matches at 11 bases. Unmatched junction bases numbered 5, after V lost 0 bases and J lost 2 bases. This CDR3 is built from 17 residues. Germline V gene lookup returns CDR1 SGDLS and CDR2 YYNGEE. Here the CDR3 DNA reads TGTGCCAGCAGCGTAGGAATTAGCGGGAGGGTCACAGATACGCAGTATTTT. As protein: CASSVGISGRVTDTQYF.

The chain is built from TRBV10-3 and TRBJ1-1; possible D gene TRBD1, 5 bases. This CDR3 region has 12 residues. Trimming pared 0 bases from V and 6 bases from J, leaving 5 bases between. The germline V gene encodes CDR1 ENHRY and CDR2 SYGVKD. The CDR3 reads CAISESGAEAFF. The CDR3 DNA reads TGTGCCATCAGTGAGTCAGGGGCTGAAGCTTTCTTT.

The CDR3 DNA is TGTGCTAGTGGTTTGGAGGGGGCCCCACAAGAGACCCAGTACTTC. Protein product: CASGLEGAPQETQYF. V and J are TRBV12-5 and TRBJ2-5, with 7 bases that match TRBD1. The CDR3 extends over 15 amino acids. V shed 1 base, J shed 2 bases, and the junction held 4 bases outside the gene matches. Germline V gives CDR1 LGHNT, CDR2 FRNRAP.

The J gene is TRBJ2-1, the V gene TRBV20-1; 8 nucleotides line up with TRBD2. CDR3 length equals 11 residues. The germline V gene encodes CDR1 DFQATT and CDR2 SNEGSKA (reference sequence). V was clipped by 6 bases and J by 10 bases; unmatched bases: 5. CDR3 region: CSAPRGEEQFF. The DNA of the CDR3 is TGCAGTGCCCCGCGGGGGGAGGAGCAGTTCTTC.

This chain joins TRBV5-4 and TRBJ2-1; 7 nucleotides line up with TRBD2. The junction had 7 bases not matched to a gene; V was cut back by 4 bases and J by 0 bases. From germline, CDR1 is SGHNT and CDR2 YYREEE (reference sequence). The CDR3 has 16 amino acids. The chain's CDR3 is CASSVSPGGSYNEQFF. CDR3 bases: TGTGCCAGCAGCGTTAGTCCGGGAGGCTCCTACAATGAGCAGTTCTTC.

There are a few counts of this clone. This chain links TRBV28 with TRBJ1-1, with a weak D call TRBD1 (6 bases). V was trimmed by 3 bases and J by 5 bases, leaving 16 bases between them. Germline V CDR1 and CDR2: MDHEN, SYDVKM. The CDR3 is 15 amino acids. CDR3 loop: CASSFGAGGATEAFF. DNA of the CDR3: TGTGCCAGCAGTTTTGGGGCTGGGGGGGCAACTGAAGCTTTCTTT. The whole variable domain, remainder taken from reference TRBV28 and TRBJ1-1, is DVKVTQSSRYLVKRTGEKVFLECVQDMDHENMFWYRQDPGLGLRLIYFSYDVKMKEKGDIPEGYSVSREKKERFSLILESASTNQTSMYLCASSFGAGGATEAFFGQGTRLTVV.

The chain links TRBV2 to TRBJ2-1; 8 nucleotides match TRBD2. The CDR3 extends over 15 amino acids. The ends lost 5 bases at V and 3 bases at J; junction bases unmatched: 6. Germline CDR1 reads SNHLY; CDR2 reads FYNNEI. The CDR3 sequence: CASSIGGGLYNEQFF. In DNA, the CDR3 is TGTGCCAGCAGTATCGGGGGGGGCCTCTACAATGAGCAGTTCTTC.

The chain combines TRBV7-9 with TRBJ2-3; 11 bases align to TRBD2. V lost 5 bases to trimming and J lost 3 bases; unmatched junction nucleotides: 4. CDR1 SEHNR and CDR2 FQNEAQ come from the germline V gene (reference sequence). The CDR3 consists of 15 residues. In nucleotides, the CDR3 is TGTGCCAGCAGCCCGGGACTAGCGGAGACAGATACGCAGTATTTT. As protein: CASSPGLAETDTQYF.

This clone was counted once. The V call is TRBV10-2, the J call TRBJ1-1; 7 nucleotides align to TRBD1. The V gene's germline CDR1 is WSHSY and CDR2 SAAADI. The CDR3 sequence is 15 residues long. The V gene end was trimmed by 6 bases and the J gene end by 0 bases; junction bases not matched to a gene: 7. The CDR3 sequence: CASRGGLTLNTEAFF. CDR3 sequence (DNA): TGCGCCAGCAGAGGGGGCCTTACCTTGAACACTGAAGCTTTCTTT.

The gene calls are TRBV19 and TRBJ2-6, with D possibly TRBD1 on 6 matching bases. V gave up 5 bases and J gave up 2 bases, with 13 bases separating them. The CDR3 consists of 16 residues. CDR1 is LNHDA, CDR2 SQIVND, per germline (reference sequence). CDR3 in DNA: TGTGCCAGTAGTCCTCGAGACAGGCCTGGGGCCAACGTCCTGACTTTC. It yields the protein CASSPRDRPGANVLTF.

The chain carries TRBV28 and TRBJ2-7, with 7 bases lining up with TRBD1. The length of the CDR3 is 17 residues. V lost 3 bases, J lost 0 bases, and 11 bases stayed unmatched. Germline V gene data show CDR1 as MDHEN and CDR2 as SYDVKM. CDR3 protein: CASSFLPDRDSSYEQYF. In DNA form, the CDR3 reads TGTGCCAGCAGTTTTCTCCCCGACAGGGACAGCTCCTACGAGCAGTACTTC.